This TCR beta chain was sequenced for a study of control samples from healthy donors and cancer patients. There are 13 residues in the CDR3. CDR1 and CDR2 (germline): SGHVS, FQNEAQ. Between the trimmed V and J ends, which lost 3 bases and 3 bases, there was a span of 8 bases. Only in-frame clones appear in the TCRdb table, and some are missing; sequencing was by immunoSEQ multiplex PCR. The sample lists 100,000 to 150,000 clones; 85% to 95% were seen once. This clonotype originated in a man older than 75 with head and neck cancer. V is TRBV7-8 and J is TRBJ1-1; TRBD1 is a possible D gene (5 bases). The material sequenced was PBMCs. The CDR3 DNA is TGTGCCAGCAGCTTTACGGGGGACACTGAAGCTTTCTTT. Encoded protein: CASSFTGDTEAFF.